This T cell receptor (beta chain) derives from a study of a mutant IDH1 vaccine in newly diagnosed glioma. Germline CDR1 reads LNHNV; CDR2 reads YYDKDF (reference sequence). This CDR3 has 16 residues. Trimming left V 1 base short and J 0 bases short, with 12 bases between. Of note for this clone: Its antigen is as yet unknown.

Data came from immunoSEQ multiplex PCR; TCRdb stores just in-frame clones and leaves some out. The data contain some 26,000 clones, around 83% of them singletons. Specified time point: week 23, last vaccination. The study gave 300 ug of mutant IDH1 20-mer peptide per vaccine dose, with topical imiquimod. The chain has TRBV15 and TRBJ1-2, with a possible D match to TRBD1 (5 bases). This receptor was identified in a woman in her 30s with glioma. The source material was PBMCs, sampled from a glioma patient whose treatment included an IDH1 peptide vaccine. CDR3 region: CATSRVGGIPNYGYTF. The CDR3 coding sequence is TGTGCCACCAGCAGAGTTGGGGGGATACCTAACTATGGCTACACCTTC.